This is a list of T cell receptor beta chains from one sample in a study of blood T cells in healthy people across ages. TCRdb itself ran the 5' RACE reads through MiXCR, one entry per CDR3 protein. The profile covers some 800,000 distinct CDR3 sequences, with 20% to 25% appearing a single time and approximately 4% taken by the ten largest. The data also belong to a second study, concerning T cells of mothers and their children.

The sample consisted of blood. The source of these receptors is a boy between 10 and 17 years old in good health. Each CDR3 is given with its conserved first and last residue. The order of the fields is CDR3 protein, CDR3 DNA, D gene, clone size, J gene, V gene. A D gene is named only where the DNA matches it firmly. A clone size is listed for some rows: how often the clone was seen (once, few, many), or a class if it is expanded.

CDR3: CASSPYSGELYNEQFF
DNA: TGTGCCAGCAGCCCCTATAGCGGGGAACTCTACAATGAGCAGTTCTTC
D: TRBD2
size: .
J: TRBJ2-1
V: TRBV7-2

CDR3: CSARVRPGPTATRSYYEQYF
DNA: TGCAGTGCTAGGGTTAGGCCGGGACCGACGGCTACTAGGTCTTATTACGAGCAGTACTTC
D: .
size: few
J: TRBJ2-7
V: TRBV20-1

CDR3: CSARVWGETYEQYF
DNA: TGCAGTGCTAGAGTGTGGGGGGAGACCTACGAGCAGTACTTC
D: .
size: .
J: TRBJ2-7
V: TRBV20-1

CDR3: CASSQGLQTNEQYF
DNA: TGCGCCAGCAGCCAAGGCTTACAGACCAACGAGCAGTACTTC
D: .
size: few
J: TRBJ2-7
V: TRBV4-1

CDR3: CASSYGSETGFASMQYF
DNA: TGTGCCAGCAGTTACGGGTCTGAGACAGGGTTCGCGTCGATGCAGTACTTC
D: TRBD1
size: few
J: TRBJ2-7
V: TRBV6-2/TRBV6-3

CDR3: CASSLAQRTFYNEQFF
DNA: TGCGCCAGCAGCTTGGCCCAGCGGACCTTCTACAATGAGCAGTTCTTC
D: .
size: .
J: TRBJ2-1
V: TRBV5-1

CDR3: CATSREADGGVAEQFF
DNA: TGTGCCACCAGCAGAGAGGCGGATGGGGGGGTGGCGGAGCAGTTCTTC
D: TRBD2
size: .
J: TRBJ2-1
V: TRBV15

CDR3: CASSQVGGGNQPQHF
DNA: TGCGCCAGCAGCCAAGTGGGCGGTGGCAATCAGCCCCAGCATTTT
D: .
size: .
J: TRBJ1-5
V: TRBV4-1

CDR3: CSAGHSETSPLHF
DNA: TGCAGTGCTGGGCACAGCGAGACTTCACCCCTCCACTTT
D: .
size: .
J: TRBJ1-6
V: TRBV20-1

CDR3: CASRTTGFYEQYF
DNA: TGTGCCAGCAGAACGACAGGTTTCTACGAGCAGTACTTC
D: .
size: few
J: TRBJ2-7
V: TRBV28

CDR3: CASSPGLAGDGRETQYF
DNA: TGTGCCAGCAGCCCGGGACTAGCGGGAGATGGGAGGGAGACCCAGTACTTC
D: TRBD2
size: once
J: TRBJ2-5
V: TRBV28

CDR3: CASSEKLRMEKLFF
DNA: TGTGCCAGCAGTGAAAAGCTTCGGATGGAAAAACTGTTTTTT
D: .
size: .
J: TRBJ1-4
V: TRBV6-1

CDR3: CASNAGPSSGNTIYF
DNA: TGTGCCAGCAATGCTGGACCGTCCTCTGGAAACACCATATATTTT
D: .
size: few
J: TRBJ1-3
V: TRBV6-1

CDR3: CSVVAGVSGANVLTF
DNA: TGCAGCGTTGTTGCGGGTGTCTCTGGGGCCAACGTCCTGACTTTC
D: .
size: few
J: TRBJ2-6
V: TRBV29-1

CDR3: CASSGGTSGGYTDTQYF
DNA: TGTGCCAGCAGCGGTGGGACTAGCGGGGGGTACACAGATACGCAGTATTTT
D: TRBD2
size: .
J: TRBJ2-3
V: TRBV28

CDR3: CASSEEADRGYGYTF
DNA: TGTGCCAGCAGTGAGGAAGCGGACAGGGGCTATGGCTACACCTTC
D: TRBD1
size: few
J: TRBJ1-2
V: TRBV6-4

CDR3: CASSYQGGPSYEQYF
DNA: TGTGCCAGCAGTTATCAGGGGGGACCCTCCTACGAGCAGTACTTC
D: .
size: few
J: TRBJ2-7
V: TRBV6-4

CDR3: CASSLYPANTEAFF
DNA: TGTGCCAGCAGTTTATATCCGGCGAACACTGAAGCTTTCTTT
D: .
size: .
J: TRBJ1-1
V: TRBV27

CDR3: CSASEGANEQFF
DNA: TGCAGTGCTTCGGAGGGGGCCAATGAGCAGTTCTTC
D: .
size: .
J: TRBJ2-1
V: TRBV20-1

CDR3: CASSLVARDTQYF
DNA: TGTGCCAGCAGCTTAGTAGCGAGAGATACGCAGTATTTT
D: .
size: .
J: TRBJ2-3
V: TRBV7-8

CDR3: CASSAEGLAGGPWYEQYF
DNA: TGTGCCAGCAGCGCGGAGGGACTAGCGGGGGGGCCATGGTACGAGCAGTACTTC
D: TRBD2
size: .
J: TRBJ2-7
V: TRBV9

CDR3: CASSQEKRQGDEKLFF
DNA: TGCGCCAGCAGCCAAGAGAAGAGACAGGGCGATGAAAAACTGTTTTTT
D: TRBD1
size: .
J: TRBJ1-4
V: TRBV4-1

CDR3: CASSVFPGTLDQPQHF
DNA: TGCGCCAGCAGCGTATTTCCAGGGACCCTCGATCAGCCCCAGCATTTT
D: .
size: .
J: TRBJ1-5
V: TRBV10-2

CDR3: CSARGADPHEQYF
DNA: TGCAGTGCTAGGGGAGCGGACCCCCACGAGCAGTACTTC
D: .
size: few
J: TRBJ2-7
V: TRBV20-1

CDR3: CASSHGQPISGANVLTF
DNA: TGTGCCAGCAGCCATGGACAGCCTATTTCTGGGGCCAACGTCCTGACTTTC
D: .
size: once
J: TRBJ2-6
V: TRBV7-2

CDR3: CASTQRGGGQVDYEQYF
DNA: TGTGCCAGCACTCAAAGGGGAGGGGGACAGGTGGACTACGAGCAGTACTTC
D: .
size: few
J: TRBJ2-7
V: TRBV28

CDR3: CSVELWVQDTEAFF
DNA: TGCAGCGTTGAACTTTGGGTTCAAGACACTGAAGCTTTCTTT
D: .
size: few
J: TRBJ1-1
V: TRBV29-1